This is a list of T cell receptor beta chains from one sample in a study of blood T cells in healthy people across ages. TCRdb re-called the 5' RACE reads with MiXCR, one entry per CDR3 protein. Among roughly 790,000 distinct CDR3 sequences listed, roughly 41% were seen once. Sequenced sample: blood. These receptors were collected from a woman aged 55-69 years in good health. Both conserved end residues are part of each CDR3. The order of the fields is clone size, D gene, V gene, J gene, CDR3 protein, CDR3 DNA. A D gene is named only where the DNA matches it firmly. Only part of the rows carry a size: once, few, many, or a class if the clone is expanded.

few	-	TRBV3-1	TRBJ2-3	CASTSGEGEVEDTQYF	TGTGCCAGCACCTCCGGAGAGGGAGAGGTTGAAGATACGCAGTATTTT
-	-	TRBV11-3	TRBJ2-1	CASSLRGGHVYNEQFF	TGTGCCAGCAGCCTTAGGGGGGGACATGTGTACAATGAGCAGTTCTTC
-	TRBD2	TRBV28	TRBJ2-3	CASSFSASGRTSTDTQYF	TGTGCCAGCAGTTTTTCGGCTAGCGGGAGGACAAGCACAGATACGCAGTATTTT
-	-	TRBV28	TRBJ2-3	CASERGISTDTQYF	TGTGCCAGCGAACGGGGAATTAGCACAGATACGCAGTATTTT
many	-	TRBV20-1	TRBJ2-5	CSARSMGGLETQYF	TGCAGTGCTAGAAGCATGGGGGGCTTGGAGACCCAGTACTTC
-	-	TRBV6-2/TRBV6-3	TRBJ2-1	CASSYSVVGSYNEQFF	TGTGCCAGCAGTTACTCGGTTGTAGGCTCCTACAATGAGCAGTTCTTC
-	-	TRBV11-3	TRBJ1-4	CASSSSHGEKLFF	TGTGCCAGCAGCTCTAGTCACGGTGAAAAACTGTTTTTT
-	TRBD1	TRBV12-5	TRBJ2-1	CASGLSTTGNYNEQFF	TGTGCTAGTGGTTTGAGTACGACAGGGAACTACAATGAGCAGTTCTTC
-	-	TRBV10-1	TRBJ2-5	CASREHPQGTQYF	TGCGCCAGCAGGGAACACCCACAGGGGACCCAGTACTTC
-	-	TRBV7-2	TRBJ2-2	CASSPKENTGELFF	TGTGCCAGCAGCCCGAAAGAGAACACCGGGGAGCTGTTTTTT
-	-	TRBV20-1	TRBJ2-7	CSAREETTTTYEQYF	TGCAGTGCTAGAGAGGAGACTACCACGACCTACGAGCAGTACTTC
-	TRBD2	TRBV5-4	TRBJ2-3	CASSLAGGRSKGQLGLSDTQYF	TGTGCCAGCAGCTTGGCCGGGGGGAGGTCGAAAGGCCAATTGGGGCTATCAGATACGCAGTATTTT
-	TRBD2	TRBV20-1	TRBJ2-5	CSARDYRGTTQETQYF	TGCAGTGCTAGAGATTACCGCGGGACTACTCAAGAGACCCAGTACTTC
few	-	TRBV9	TRBJ2-7	CASSPQGGRYEQYF	TGTGCCAGCAGCCCCCAGGGGGGCCGGTACGAGCAGTACTTC
-	TRBD1	TRBV4-3	TRBJ2-7	CASSQEGSRGSPYEQYF	TGCGCCAGCAGCCAAGAAGGCTCCAGGGGGAGTCCCTACGAGCAGTACTTC
few	-	TRBV14	TRBJ2-5	CASSLRDSGGTQYF	TGTGCCAGCAGCCTCCGGGACTCTGGAGGGACCCAGTACTTC
-	-	TRBV6-5	TRBJ2-6	CASSNPTGANVLTF	TGTGCCAGCAGTAACCCCACTGGGGCCAACGTCCTGACTTTC
-	-	TRBV5-1	TRBJ2-3	CASSFLGEPTDTQYF	TGCGCCAGCAGCTTCCTCGGTGAACCCACAGATACGCAGTATTTT
many	TRBD1	TRBV29-1	TRBJ2-5	CSVEGQWETQYF	TGCAGCGTCGAGGGACAGTGGGAGACCCAGTACTTC
many	TRBD2	TRBV4-3	TRBJ2-7	CASSQAPAGGPGSEQYF	TGCGCCAGCAGCCAAGCACCCGCGGGAGGGCCGGGTAGCGAGCAGTACTTC
-	TRBD1	TRBV2	TRBJ1-5	CASRIGGQGAYQPQHF	TGTGCCAGCAGAATTGGGGGACAGGGGGCTTACCAGCCCCAGCATTTT
-	TRBD2	TRBV7-3	TRBJ2-3	CASGLAGYTDTQYF	TGTGCCAGCGGGTTAGCGGGATACACAGATACGCAGTATTTT
-	-	TRBV20-1	TRBJ1-2	CSASFSYGYTF	TGCAGTGCTAGTTTCTCCTATGGCTACACCTTC
-	TRBD1	TRBV28	TRBJ2-5	CASSHGTGQETQYF	TGTGCCAGCAGTCACGGGACAGGGCAAGAGACCCAGTACTTC
-	TRBD2	TRBV20-1	TRBJ2-7	CSARYSGRAAYEQYF	TGCAGTGCTAGATATAGCGGGAGGGCCGCTTACGAGCAGTACTTC
-	TRBD1	TRBV29-1	TRBJ2-7	CSVEGGRGQSSYEQYF	TGCAGCGTTGAGGGGGGCAGGGGGCAAAGTTCCTACGAGCAGTACTTC
few	-	TRBV7-3	TRBJ2-3	CASSRGFGGREDTQYF	TGTGCCAGCAGCAGAGGATTTGGGGGGCGAGAGGATACGCAGTATTTT
-	-	TRBV5-1	TRBJ2-5	CASGSGPGPGETQYF	TGCGCCAGCGGAAGCGGGCCCGGGCCGGGAGAGACCCAGTACTTC
many	TRBD2	TRBV12-3/TRBV12-4	TRBJ2-3	CASRRTSGSADTQYF	TGTGCCAGCAGAAGGACTAGCGGGAGCGCAGATACGCAGTATTTT
-	TRBD1	TRBV6-2/TRBV6-3	TRBJ2-7	CASRGTGTGSYEQYF	TGTGCCAGCAGAGGAACCGGGACAGGGTCCTACGAGCAGTACTTC
-	TRBD2	TRBV9	TRBJ2-5	CASSNQAGGIGETQYF	TGTGCCAGCAGCAATCAAGCGGGAGGTATAGGAGAGACCCAGTACTTC
-	TRBD2	TRBV20-1	TRBJ2-7	CSASFASGYEQYF	TGCAGTGCTAGTTTTGCTAGCGGTTACGAGCAGTACTTC
-	-	TRBV12-3/TRBV12-4	TRBJ2-3	CASRPGTCGSTDTQYF	TGTGCCAGCAGACCCGGGACGTGTGGGAGCACAGATACGCAGTATTTT
once	-	TRBV12-3/TRBV12-4	TRBJ2-5	CASLPRADTGEQYF	TGTGCCAGCCTCCCTAGGGCAGACACCGGGGAGCAGTACTTC
many	-	TRBV5-1	TRBJ2-7	CASSLQGNEQYF	TGCGCCAGCAGCTTACAGGGAAACGAGCAGTACTTC